Listed below are T cell receptor beta chains from one sample, sequenced in a study of OX40 agonist ivuxolimab in advanced cancers. The data were produced by immunoSEQ multiplex PCR, yet TCRdb's version contains in-frame clones alone and is incomplete. The data show 80,000 to 100,000 clones, about 92% seen once. The sample in question was CD4+ or CD8+ T cells sorted from blood, obtained in a trial of the OX40 agonist ivuxolimab. These receptor sequences come from an adult with an advanced solid tumor such as melanoma, head and neck, liver or kidney cancer. CDR3s include the opening cysteine and the closing phenylalanine or tryptophan. Each record gives: D gene, J gene, clone size, V gene, CDR3 DNA, CDR3 protein. D genes are given only for firm matches. The size field is filled for only some rows; it gives once, few, many or a size class.

>.|TRBJ2-3|.|TRBV5-4
TGTGCCAGCAGCTTGAAGGTAGAGGCAGATACGCAGTATTTT
CASSLKVEADTQYF
>TRBD1|TRBJ2-7|.|TRBV7-2
TGTGCCAGCAGCCCGGACAGGCCCGACCGATCCTACGAGCAGTACTTC
CASSPDRPDRSYEQYF
>.|TRBJ2-7|.|TRBV7-9
TGTGCCAGCAGCTTAGCTCCAGGGCCCTACGAGCAGTACTTC
CASSLAPGPYEQYF
>.|TRBJ2-3|.|TRBV7-7
TGTGCTAGCAGCTTAGTGTCGGGGGGCATGAGCACAGATACGCAGTATTTT
CASSLVSGGMSTDTQYF
>.|TRBJ2-3|.|TRBV5-1
TGCGCCAGCAGCTTGCGTAGGGAAATGACAGATACGCAGTATTTT
CASSLRREMTDTQYF
>.|TRBJ2-1|.|TRBV5-1
TGCGCCAGCAGCTTGCTGGGGCCTCGGAGCTCCTACAATGAGCAGTTCTTC
CASSLLGPRSSYNEQFF
>.|TRBJ2-2|.|TRBV6-6
TGTGCCAGCAGTCCTAGGGGACCGAACACCGGGGAGCTGTTTTTT
CASSPRGPNTGELFF
>TRBD2|TRBJ2-3|.|TRBV7-2
TGTGCCAGCAGCGCACAGACTAGCGGGTCTAGCACAGATACGCAGTATTTT
CASSAQTSGSSTDTQYF
>TRBD2|TRBJ2-3|.|TRBV5-1
TGCGCCAGCAGCTTGGCCAGGGGTCTAGCGGGGAGCACAGATACGCAGTATTTT
CASSLARGLAGSTDTQYF
>TRBD1|TRBJ2-1|.|TRBV2
TGTGCCAGCATCACGGACAGGAACAATGAGCAGTTCTTC
CASITDRNNEQFF
>.|TRBJ1-2|.|TRBV5-1
TGCGCCAGCAGCCCGCCCGGGATCTATGGCTACACCTTC
CASSPPGIYGYTF
>.|TRBJ1-1|.|TRBV7-6
TGTGCCAGCAGCTTATCCGGGAACGCTGAAGCTTTCTTT
CASSLSGNAEAFF
>TRBD1|TRBJ2-7|.|TRBV6-1
TGTGCCAGCAGTGAACCGAAGGGGGCAGGCGACTACGAGCAGTACTTC
CASSEPKGAGDYEQYF
>.|TRBJ1-1|.|TRBV7-9
TGTGCCAGCAGCTTAGCAGGGGCCACTGAAGCTTTCTTT
CASSLAGATEAFF
>.|TRBJ1-2|.|TRBV5-1
TGCGCCAGCAGCTTGGCCGGGGGGAAGAAAGCTAACTATGGCTACACCTTC
CASSLAGGKKANYGYTF
>TRBD2|TRBJ2-7|.|TRBV6-4
TGTGCCAGCAGTCTGGCTAGCGGGAGGACTCCGCCCTACGAGCAGTACTTC
CASSLASGRTPPYEQYF
>.|TRBJ2-4|.|TRBV5-6
TGTGCCAGCAGCGGGCCACGGGGACTCGGAGGAGACATTCAGTACTTC
CASSGPRGLGGDIQYF
>.|TRBJ2-3|.|TRBV2
TGTGCCAGCAGTGAAGCCAGTGGGAGTAACACAGATACGCAGTATTTT
CASSEASGSNTDTQYF
>TRBD1|TRBJ2-7|.|TRBV27
TGTGCCAATCGGACAGGGCTCGCTCGCTACGAGCAGTACTTC
CANRTGLARYEQYF
>TRBD2|TRBJ2-3|.|TRBV5-1
TGCGCCAGCAGCCAGGGACTAGCGGGAGTTGCCGGGGGCACAGATACGCAGTATTTT
CASSQGLAGVAGGTDTQYF
>TRBD2|TRBJ2-3|.|TRBV6-1
TGTGCCAGCAGCGTACCAGCGGGAGGAACCGATACGCAGTATTTT
CASSVPAGGTDTQYF
>TRBD2|TRBJ2-3|.|TRBV6-1
TGTGCCAGCAGTCGAGCGGGAGTCACAGATACGCAGTATTTT
CASSRAGVTDTQYF
>.|TRBJ2-3|.|TRBV9
TGTGCCAGCAGCGGCGGAGCGGAGACAAGCACAGATACGCAGTATTTT
CASSGGAETSTDTQYF
>.|TRBJ1-3|.|TRBV9
TGTGCCAGCAGCGCTAGGACAAGCTCTGGAAACACCATATATTTT
CASSARTSSGNTIYF
>TRBD2|TRBJ2-3|.|TRBV7-3
TGTGCCAGCAGCTTAACTAGCGGGATATCAGATACGCAGTATTTT
CASSLTSGISDTQYF
>.|TRBJ2-7|.|TRBV7-9
TGTGCCAGCAGCGCGCGAGGGGCCCCAACCTACGAGCAGTACTTC
CASSARGAPTYEQYF
>.|TRBJ2-3|.|TRBV7-3
TGTGCCAGCAGCTTAAGCCTAGTGAGCACAGATACGCAGTATTTT
CASSLSLVSTDTQYF
>TRBD1|TRBJ2-2|.|TRBV30
TGTGCCTGGAGTGGGTTACAGGGGGCCTACACCGGGGAGCTGTTTTTT
CAWSGLQGAYTGELFF
>.|TRBJ1-6|.|TRBV2
TGTGCCAGCACGTGGATGGCCAGCGAATTTTCACCCCTCCACTTT
CASTWMASEFSPLHF
>.|TRBJ2-7|few|TRBV12-5
TGTGCTAGTGGTGAGGACAGGGGGCGACTAGCGGGAGCCTACGAGCAGTACTTC
CASGEDRGRLAGAYEQYF
>.|TRBJ2-2|.|TRBV19
TGTGCCAGTAGTCGGCGGGATGTGCCGGGGGAGCTGTTTTTT
CASSRRDVPGELFF
>.|TRBJ2-7|.|TRBV11-3
TGTGCCAGCAGCTCTCCGCCCTCCTACGAGCAGTACTTC
CASSSPPSYEQYF
>.|TRBJ1-5|.|TRBV28
TGTGCCAGCAGTTATAACAGGGAGGTGTTGCAGCCCCAGCATTTT
CASSYNREVLQPQHF
>TRBD1|TRBJ1-2|.|TRBV7-9
TGTGCCAGCGCGGCAGGGGGGGCTTATGGCTACACCTTC
CASAAGGAYGYTF
>.|TRBJ1-2|.|TRBV10-3
TGTGCCATCAGTGGCGGGCCCTATGGCTACACCTTC
CAISGGPYGYTF
>.|TRBJ1-2|few|TRBV30
TGTGCCTGGCTAGGGGCGGGCGATGGCTACACCTTC
CAWLGAGDGYTF
>.|TRBJ2-5|.|TRBV7-2
TGTGCCAGCAGCTTAGAGGCAGGACGGGAGACCCAGTACTTC
CASSLEAGRETQYF
>.|TRBJ2-2|.|TRBV7-8
TGTGCCAGCAGCTTAGAAGGGGGATTCTACACCGGGGAGCTGTTTTTT
CASSLEGGFYTGELFF
>TRBD2|TRBJ2-7|.|TRBV11-3
TGTGCCAGCAGATCCGGGACTAGCGAGCGGCAGTACTTC
CASRSGTSERQYF
>.|TRBJ1-5|.|TRBV28
TGTGCCAGCAGTTTATACGGAACACACGCCCGGTATAGCAATCAGCCCCAGCATTTT
CASSLYGTHARYSNQPQHF
>.|TRBJ1-3|.|TRBV28
TGTGCCAGCAGTTTTTCGGGGGGTGGAAACACCATATATTTT
CASSFSGGGNTIYF